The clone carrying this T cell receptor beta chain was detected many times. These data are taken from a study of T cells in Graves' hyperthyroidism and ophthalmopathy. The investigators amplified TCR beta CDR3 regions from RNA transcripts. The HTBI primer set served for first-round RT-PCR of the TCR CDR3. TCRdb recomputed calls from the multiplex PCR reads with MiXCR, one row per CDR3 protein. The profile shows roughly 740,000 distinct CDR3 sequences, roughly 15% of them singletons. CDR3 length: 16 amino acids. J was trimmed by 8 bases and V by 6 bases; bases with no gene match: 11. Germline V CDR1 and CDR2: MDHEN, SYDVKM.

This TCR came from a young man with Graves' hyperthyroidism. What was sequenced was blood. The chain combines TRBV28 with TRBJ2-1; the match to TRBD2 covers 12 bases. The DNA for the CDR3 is TGTGCCAGCAGCCGGGAGGGACTAGCGGGTTGGTATGAGCAGTTCTTC. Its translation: CASSREGLAGWYEQFF.